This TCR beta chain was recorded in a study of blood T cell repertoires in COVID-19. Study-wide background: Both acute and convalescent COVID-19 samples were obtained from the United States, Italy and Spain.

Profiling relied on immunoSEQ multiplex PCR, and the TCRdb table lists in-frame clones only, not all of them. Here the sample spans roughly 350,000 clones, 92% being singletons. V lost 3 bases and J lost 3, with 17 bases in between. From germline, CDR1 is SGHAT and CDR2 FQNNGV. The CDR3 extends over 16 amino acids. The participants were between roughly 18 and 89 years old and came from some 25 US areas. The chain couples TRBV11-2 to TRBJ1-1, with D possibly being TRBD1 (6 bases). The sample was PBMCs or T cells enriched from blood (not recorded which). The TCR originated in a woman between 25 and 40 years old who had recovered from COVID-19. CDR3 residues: CASSFVLTGRDTEAFF. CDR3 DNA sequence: TGTGCCAGCAGCTTCGTTCTCACAGGGCGAGACACTGAAGCTTTCTTT.